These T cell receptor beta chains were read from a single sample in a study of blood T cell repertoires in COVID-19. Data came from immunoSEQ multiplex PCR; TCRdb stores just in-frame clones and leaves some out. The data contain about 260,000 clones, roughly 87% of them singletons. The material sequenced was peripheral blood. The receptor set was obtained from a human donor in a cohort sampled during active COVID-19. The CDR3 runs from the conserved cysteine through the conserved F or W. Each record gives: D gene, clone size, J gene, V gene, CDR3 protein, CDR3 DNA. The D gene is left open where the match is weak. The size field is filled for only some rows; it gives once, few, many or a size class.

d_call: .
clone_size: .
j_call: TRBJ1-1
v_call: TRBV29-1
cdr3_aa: CSVARGPFTEAFF
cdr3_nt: TGCAGCGTTGCCAGGGGTCCTTTCACTGAAGCTTTCTTT

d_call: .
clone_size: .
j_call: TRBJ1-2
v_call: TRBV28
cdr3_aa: CASSFSGEWGYGYTF
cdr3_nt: TGTGCCAGCAGTTTCTCGGGAGAATGGGGCTATGGCTACACCTTC

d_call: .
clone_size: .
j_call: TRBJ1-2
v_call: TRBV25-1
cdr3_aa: CASSAQGRNGYTF
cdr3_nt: TGTGCCAGCAGTGCACAGGGAAGGAATGGCTACACCTTC

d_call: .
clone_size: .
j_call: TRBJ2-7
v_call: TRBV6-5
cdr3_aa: CASSYVARLSEQYF
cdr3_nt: TGTGCCAGCAGTTACGTTGCCAGACTCTCCGAGCAGTACTTC

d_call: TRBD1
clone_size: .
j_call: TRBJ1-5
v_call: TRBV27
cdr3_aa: CASSFRPTGNQPQHF
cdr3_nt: TGTGCCAGCAGCTTCCGACCGACAGGGAATCAGCCCCAGCATTTT

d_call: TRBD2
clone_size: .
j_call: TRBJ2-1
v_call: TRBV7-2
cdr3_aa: CASSLGLAGVHNEQFF
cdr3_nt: TGTGCCAGCAGCTTAGGACTAGCGGGGGTCCACAATGAGCAGTTCTTC

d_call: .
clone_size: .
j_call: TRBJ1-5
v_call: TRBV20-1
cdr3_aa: CSASLVGGRQPQHF
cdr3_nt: TGCAGTGCTAGTCTGGTCGGGGGGCGGCAGCCCCAGCATTTT

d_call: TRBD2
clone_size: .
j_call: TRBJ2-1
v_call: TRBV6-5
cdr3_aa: CASSPGLALGNEQFF
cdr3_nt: TGTGCCAGCAGTCCGGGACTAGCCCTTGGCAATGAGCAGTTCTTC

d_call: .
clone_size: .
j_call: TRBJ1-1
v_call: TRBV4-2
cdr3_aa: CASSSMQGNTEAFF
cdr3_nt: TGTGCCAGCAGCTCTATGCAGGGGAACACTGAAGCTTTCTTT

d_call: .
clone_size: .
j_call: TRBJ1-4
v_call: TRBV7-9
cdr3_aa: CASTRGTDYENEKLFF
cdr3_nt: TGTGCCAGCACACGGGGGACTGACTATGAAAATGAAAAACTGTTTTTT

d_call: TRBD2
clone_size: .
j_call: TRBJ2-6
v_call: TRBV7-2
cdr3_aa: CASSPRAGRGSGANVLTF
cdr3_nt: TGTGCCAGCAGCCCCCGGGCAGGGAGGGGATCTGGGGCCAACGTCCTGACTTTC

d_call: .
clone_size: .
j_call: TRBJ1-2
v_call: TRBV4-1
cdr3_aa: CASRTEGGNYGYTF
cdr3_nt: TGCGCCAGCAGGACCGAAGGAGGGAACTATGGCTACACCTTC

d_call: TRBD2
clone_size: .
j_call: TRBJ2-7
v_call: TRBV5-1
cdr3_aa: CASSSAGGYEQYF
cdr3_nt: TGCGCCAGCAGCTCGGCGGGGGGCTACGAGCAGTACTTC

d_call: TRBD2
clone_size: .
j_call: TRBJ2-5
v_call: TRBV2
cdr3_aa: CASSPGILAPQETQYF
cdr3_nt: TGTGCCAGCAGCCCAGGGATACTAGCGCCCCAAGAGACCCAGTACTTC

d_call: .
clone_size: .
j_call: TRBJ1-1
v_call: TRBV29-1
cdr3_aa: CSVEEQAFTTFF
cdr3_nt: TGCAGCGTTGAAGAACAGGCCTTCACAACTTTCTTT

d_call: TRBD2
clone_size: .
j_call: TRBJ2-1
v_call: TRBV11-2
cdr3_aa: CASSLEMRERTNNEQFF
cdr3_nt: TGTGCCAGCAGCTTAGAGATGCGGGAGAGGACTAACAATGAGCAGTTCTTC

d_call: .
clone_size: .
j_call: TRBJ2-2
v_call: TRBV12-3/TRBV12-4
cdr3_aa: CASGPRNTGELFF
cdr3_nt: TGTGCCAGCGGCCCACGGAACACCGGGGAGCTGTTTTTT

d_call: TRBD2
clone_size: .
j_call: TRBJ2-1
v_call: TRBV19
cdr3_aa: CASSVGLREVGRNEQFF
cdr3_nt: TGTGCCAGTAGTGTTGGACTGCGGGAGGTTGGGAGGAATGAGCAGTTCTTC

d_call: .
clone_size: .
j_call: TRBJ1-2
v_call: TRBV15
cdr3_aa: CATEEGGANYGYTF
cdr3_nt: TGTGCCACCGAAGAGGGGGGGGCAAACTATGGCTACACCTTC

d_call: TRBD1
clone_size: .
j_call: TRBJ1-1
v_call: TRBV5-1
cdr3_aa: CASSLVGVSSNRGDYTEAFF
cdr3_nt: TGCGCCAGCAGCTTGGTCGGGGTATCCAGTAACAGGGGAGATTACACTGAAGCTTTCTTT

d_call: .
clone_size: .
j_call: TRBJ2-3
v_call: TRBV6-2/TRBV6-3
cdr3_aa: CASSHTDTQYF
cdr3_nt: TGTGCCAGCAGTCACACAGATACGCAGTATTTT

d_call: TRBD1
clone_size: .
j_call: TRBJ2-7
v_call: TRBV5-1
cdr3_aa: CASSPVVAGTGDYEQYF
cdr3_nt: TGCGCCAGCAGCCCGGTGGTTGCCGGGACAGGGGACTACGAGCAGTACTTC

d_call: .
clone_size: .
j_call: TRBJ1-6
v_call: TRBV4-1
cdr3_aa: CASSLELNSPLHF
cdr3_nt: TGCGCCAGCAGCTTGGAGCTAAATTCACCCCTCCACTTT

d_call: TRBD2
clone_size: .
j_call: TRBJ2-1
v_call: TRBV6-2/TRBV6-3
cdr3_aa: CASSFPVRAGGYNEQFF
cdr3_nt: TGTGCCAGCAGCTTCCCCGTAAGAGCGGGGGGGTACAATGAGCAGTTCTTC

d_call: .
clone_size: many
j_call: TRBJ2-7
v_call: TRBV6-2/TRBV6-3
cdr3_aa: CASSPLYEQYF
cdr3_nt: TGTGCCAGCAGCCCACTCTACGAGCAGTACTTC

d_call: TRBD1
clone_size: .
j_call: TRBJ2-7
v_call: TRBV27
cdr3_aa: CASSPGQGRTVYEQYF
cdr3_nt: TGTGCCAGCAGTCCGGGACAGGGTCGGACCGTTTACGAGCAGTACTTC

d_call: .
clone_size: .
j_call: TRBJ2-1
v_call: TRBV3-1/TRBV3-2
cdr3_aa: CASSPRYEQFF
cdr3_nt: TGTGCCAGCAGCCCCCGTTATGAGCAGTTCTTC

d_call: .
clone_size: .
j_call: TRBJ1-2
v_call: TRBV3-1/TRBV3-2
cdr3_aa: CASSYGGAGYTF
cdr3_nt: TGTGCCAGCAGTTACGGGGGGGCAGGCTACACCTTC

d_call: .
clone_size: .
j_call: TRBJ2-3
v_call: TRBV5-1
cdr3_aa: CASSLVAGSTDTQYF
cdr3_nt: TGCGCCAGCAGCTTGGTGGCGGGGAGCACAGATACGCAGTATTTT

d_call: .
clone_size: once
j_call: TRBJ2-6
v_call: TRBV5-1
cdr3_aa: CASSLVSPGDKRGGANVLTF
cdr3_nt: TGCGCCAGCAGCTTGGTCTCGCCAGGGGATAAACGAGGGGGGGCCAACGTCCTGACTTTC

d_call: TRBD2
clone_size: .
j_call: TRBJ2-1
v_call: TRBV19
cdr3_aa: CASSIWGRPGGGEQFF
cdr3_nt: TGTGCCAGTAGTATCTGGGGTCGTCCTGGGGGGGGTGAGCAGTTCTTC

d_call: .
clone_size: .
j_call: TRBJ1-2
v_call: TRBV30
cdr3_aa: CAWSVRNRDGYTF
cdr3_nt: TGTGCCTGGAGTGTAAGGAACAGGGATGGCTACACCTTC

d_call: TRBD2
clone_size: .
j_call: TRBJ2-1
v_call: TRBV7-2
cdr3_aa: CASTSSRGGSSYNEQFF
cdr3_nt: TGTGCCAGCACCTCCTCTCGGGGCGGGAGTTCCTACAATGAGCAGTTCTTC

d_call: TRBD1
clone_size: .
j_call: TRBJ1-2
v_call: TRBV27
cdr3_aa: CASSPGTGPGYTF
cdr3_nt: TGTGCCAGCAGTCCCGGGACAGGCCCCGGCTACACCTTC

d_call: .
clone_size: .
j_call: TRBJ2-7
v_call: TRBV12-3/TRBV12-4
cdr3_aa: CASSILAYEQYF
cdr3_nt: TGTGCCAGCAGTATCTTAGCCTACGAGCAGTACTTC

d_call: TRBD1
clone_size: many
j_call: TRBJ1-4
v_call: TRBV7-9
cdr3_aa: CASSLGDRGANEKLFF
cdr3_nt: TGTGCCAGCAGCTTAGGGGACAGGGGAGCTAATGAAAAACTGTTTTTT

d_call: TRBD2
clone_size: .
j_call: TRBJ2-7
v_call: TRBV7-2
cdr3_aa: CASSLGGAGRPYEQYF
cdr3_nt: TGTGCCAGCAGCTTAGGCGGAGCGGGGCGCCCCTACGAGCAGTACTTC

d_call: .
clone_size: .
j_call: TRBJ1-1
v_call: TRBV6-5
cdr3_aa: CASTRDTGNTEAFF
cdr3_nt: TGTGCCAGCACTCGGGACACTGGAAACACTGAAGCTTTCTTT

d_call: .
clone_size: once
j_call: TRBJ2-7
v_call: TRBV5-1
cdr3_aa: CASSLVGVSAYEQYF
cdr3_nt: TGCGCCAGCAGCTTGGTCGGGGTCTCAGCCTACGAGCAGTACTTC

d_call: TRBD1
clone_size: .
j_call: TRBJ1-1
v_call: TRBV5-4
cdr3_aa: CASSLGSSPVQGATEAFF
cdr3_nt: TGTGCCAGCAGCTTAGGTAGTTCGCCCGTACAGGGGGCTACTGAAGCTTTCTTT

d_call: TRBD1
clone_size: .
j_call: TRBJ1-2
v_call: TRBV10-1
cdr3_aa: CASRKRQGKTNYGYTF
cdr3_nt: TGCGCCAGCAGGAAAAGACAGGGAAAGACTAACTATGGCTACACCTTC

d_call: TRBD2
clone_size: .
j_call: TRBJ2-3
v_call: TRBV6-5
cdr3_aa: CASTRLAGAQDTQYF
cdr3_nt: TGTGCCAGCACCCGACTAGCGGGGGCCCAGGATACGCAGTATTTT

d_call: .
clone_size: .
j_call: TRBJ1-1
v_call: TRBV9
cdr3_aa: CASSVEVRGNTEAFF
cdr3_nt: TGTGCCAGCAGCGTAGAGGTCAGGGGGAACACTGAAGCTTTCTTT

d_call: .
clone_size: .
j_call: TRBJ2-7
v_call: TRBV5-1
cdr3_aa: CASSLSSEQYF
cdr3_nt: TGCGCCAGCAGCTTGAGCTCCGAGCAGTACTTC

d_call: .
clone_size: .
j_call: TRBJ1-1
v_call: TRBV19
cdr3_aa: CASSVSGQRYLNTEAFF
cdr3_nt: TGTGCCAGTAGTGTCTCAGGACAACGCTACCTGAACACTGAAGCTTTCTTT

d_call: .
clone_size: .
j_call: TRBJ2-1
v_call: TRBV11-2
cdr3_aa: CASSPDRSASSYNEQFF
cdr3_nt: TGTGCCAGCAGCCCTGACAGATCAGCTAGCTCCTACAATGAGCAGTTCTTC

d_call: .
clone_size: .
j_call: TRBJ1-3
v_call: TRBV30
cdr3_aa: CAWSVGSAGGNTIYF
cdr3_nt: TGTGCCTGGAGTGTTGGGTCGGCAGGGGGAAACACCATATATTTT

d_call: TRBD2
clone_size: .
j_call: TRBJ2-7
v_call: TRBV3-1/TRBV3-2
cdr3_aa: CASSPFTSGVIYEQYF
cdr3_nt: TGTGCCAGCAGCCCGTTTACTAGCGGGGTAATCTACGAGCAGTACTTC

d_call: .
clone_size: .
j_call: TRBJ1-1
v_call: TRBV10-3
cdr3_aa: CAITGSQSNTEAFF
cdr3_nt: TGTGCCATCACGGGTAGTCAGAGCAACACTGAAGCTTTCTTT

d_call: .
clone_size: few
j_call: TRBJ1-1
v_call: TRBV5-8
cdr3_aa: CASSRMRRDTEAFF
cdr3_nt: TGTGCCAGCAGCCGGATGCGACGGGACACTGAAGCTTTCTTT

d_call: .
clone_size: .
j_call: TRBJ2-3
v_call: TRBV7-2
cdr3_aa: CASSSGQITDTQYF
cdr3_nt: TGTGCCAGCAGCTCCGGACAGATCACAGATACGCAGTATTTT

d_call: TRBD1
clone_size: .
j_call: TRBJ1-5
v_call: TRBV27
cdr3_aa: CASSTGQRNQPQHF
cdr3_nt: TGTGCCAGCAGTACGGGACAGCGCAATCAGCCCCAGCATTTT

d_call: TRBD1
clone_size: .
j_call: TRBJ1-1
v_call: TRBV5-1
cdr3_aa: CASSNGQGDTEAFF
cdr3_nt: TGCGCCAGCAGCAACGGACAGGGGGACACTGAAGCTTTCTTT

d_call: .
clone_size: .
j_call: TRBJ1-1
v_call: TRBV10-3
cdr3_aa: CDITGDLGGAFF
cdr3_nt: TGTGACATCACGGGGGACCTCGGAGGAGCTTTCTTT